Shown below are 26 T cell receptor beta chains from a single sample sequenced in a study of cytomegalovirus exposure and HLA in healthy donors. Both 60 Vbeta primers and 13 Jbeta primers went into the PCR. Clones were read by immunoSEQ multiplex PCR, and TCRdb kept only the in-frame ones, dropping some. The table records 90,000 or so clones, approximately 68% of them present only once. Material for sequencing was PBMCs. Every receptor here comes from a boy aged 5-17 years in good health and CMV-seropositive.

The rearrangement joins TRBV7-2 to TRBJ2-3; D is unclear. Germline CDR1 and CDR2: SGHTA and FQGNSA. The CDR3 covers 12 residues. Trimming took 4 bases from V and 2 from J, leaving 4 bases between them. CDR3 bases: TGTGCCAGCAGCTCCAACACAGATACGCAGTATTTT. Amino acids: CASSSNTDTQYF.

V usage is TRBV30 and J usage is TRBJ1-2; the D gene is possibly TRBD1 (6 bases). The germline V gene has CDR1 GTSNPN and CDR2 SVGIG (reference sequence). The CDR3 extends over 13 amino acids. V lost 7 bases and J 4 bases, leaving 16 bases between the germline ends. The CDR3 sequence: CASDRLDPYGYTF. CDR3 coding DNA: TGTGCCTCTGACAGGTTAGATCCCTATGGCTACACCTTC.

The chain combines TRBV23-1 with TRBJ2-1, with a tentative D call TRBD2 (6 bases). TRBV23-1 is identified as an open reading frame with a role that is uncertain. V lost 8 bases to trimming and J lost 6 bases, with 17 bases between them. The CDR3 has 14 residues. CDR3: CASGHRDSGNEQFF. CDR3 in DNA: TGCGCCAGCGGCCACCGGGACTCTGGCAATGAGCAGTTCTTC.

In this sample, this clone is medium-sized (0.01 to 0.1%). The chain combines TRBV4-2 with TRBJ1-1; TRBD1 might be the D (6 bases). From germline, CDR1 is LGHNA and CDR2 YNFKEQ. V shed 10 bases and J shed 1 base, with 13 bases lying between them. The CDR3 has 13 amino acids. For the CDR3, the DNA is TGTGCCACTAACAGGGAGACGAACACTGAAGCTTTCTTT. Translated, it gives CATNRETNTEAFF.

The CDR3 region has the DNA TGTGCCAGCAGTTTCCGGGACAGGGGATGGTCACCCCTCCACTTT. It codes for CASSFRDRGWSPLHF. The chain is built from TRBV27 and TRBJ1-6; 10 bases line up with TRBD1. From germline, CDR1 is MNHEY and CDR2 SMNVEV (reference sequence). V trimming: 3 bases; J trimming: 10 bases; junction bases outside the gene matches: 6. This CDR3 region has 15 residues.

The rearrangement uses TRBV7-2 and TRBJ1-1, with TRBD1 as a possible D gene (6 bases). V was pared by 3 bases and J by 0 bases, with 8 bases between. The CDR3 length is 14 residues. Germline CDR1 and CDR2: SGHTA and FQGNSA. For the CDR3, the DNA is TGTGCCAGCAGCTTTGGGACATTGAACACTGAAGCTTTCTTT. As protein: CASSFGTLNTEAFF. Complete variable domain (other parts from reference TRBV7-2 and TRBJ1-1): GAGVSQSPSNKVTEKGKDVELRCDPISGHTALYWYRQSLGQGLEFLIYFQGNSAPDKSGLPSDRFSAERTGGSVSTLTIQRTQQEDSAVYLCASSFGTLNTEAFFGQGTRLTVV.

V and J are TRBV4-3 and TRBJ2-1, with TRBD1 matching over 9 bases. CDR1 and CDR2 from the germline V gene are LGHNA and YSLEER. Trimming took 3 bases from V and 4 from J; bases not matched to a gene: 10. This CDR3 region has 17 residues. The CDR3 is CASSHLQQGAGYNEQFF. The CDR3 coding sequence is TGCGCCAGCAGCCACCTCCAACAGGGGGCGGGGTACAATGAGCAGTTCTTC.

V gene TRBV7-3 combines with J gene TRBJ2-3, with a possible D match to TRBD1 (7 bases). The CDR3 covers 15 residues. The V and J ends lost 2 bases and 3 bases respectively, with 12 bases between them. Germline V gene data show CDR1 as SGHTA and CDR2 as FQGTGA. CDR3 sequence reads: CASSLAGGRTDTQYF. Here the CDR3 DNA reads TGTGCCAGCAGCTTAGCAGGGGGGCGAACAGATACGCAGTATTTT.

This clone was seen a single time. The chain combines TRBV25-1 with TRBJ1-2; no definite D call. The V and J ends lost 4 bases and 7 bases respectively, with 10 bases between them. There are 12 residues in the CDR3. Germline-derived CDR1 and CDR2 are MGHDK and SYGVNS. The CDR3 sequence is CASSAIGGGYTF. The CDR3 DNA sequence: TGTGCCAGCAGTGCCATAGGAGGTGGCTACACCTTC.

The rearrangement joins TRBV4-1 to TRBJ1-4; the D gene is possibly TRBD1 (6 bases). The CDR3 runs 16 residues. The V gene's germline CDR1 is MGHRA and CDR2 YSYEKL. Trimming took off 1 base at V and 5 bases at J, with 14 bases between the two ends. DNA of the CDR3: TGCGCCAGCAGCCAAGGTCGACAGGCGGCAAATGAAAAACTGTTTTTT. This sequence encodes CASSQGRQAANEKLFF.

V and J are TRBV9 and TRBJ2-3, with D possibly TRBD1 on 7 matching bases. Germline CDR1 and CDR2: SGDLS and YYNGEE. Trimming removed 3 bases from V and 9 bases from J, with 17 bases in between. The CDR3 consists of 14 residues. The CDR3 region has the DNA TGTGCCAGCAGCGCTCGGAAACAGGGGAGGACGCAGTATTTT. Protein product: CASSARKQGRTQYF.

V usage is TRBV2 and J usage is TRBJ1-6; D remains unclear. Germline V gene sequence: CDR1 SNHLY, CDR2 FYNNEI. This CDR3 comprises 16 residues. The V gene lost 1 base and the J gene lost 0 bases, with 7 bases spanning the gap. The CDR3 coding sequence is TGTGCCAGCAGTGAAGGGGAGGGCTCCTATAATTCACCCCTCCACTTT. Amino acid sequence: CASSEGEGSYNSPLHF.

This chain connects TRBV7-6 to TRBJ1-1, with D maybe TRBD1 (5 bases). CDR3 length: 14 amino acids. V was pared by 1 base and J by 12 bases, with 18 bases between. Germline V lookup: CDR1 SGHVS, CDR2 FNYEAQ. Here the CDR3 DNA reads TGTGCCAGCAGCTTAGGGCTGGGGGGGGAGAGAACTTTCTTT. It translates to CASSLGLGGERTFF.

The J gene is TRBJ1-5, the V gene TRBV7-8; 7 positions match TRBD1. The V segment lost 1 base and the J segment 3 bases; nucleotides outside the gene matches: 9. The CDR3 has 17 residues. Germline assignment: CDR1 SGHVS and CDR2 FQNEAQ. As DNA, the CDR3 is TGTGCCAGCAGCTTAGACGGGGACAGCTTAATCAATCAGCCCCAGCATTTT. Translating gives CASSLDGDSLINQPQHF. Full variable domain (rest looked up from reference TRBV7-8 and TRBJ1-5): GAGVSQSPRYKVAKRGQDVALRCDPISGHVSLFWYQQALGQGPEFLTYFQNEAQLDKSGLPSDRFFAERPEGSVSTLKIQRTQQEDSAVYLCASSLDGDSLINQPQHFGDGTRLSIL.

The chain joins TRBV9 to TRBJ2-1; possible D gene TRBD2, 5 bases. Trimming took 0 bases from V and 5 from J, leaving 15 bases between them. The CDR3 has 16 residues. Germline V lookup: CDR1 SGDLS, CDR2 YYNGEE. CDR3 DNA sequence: TGTGCCAGCAGCGTAGAGGAGACTATCGGCCACAATGAGCAGTTCTTC. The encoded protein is CASSVEETIGHNEQFF. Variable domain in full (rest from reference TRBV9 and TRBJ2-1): DSGVTQTPKHLITATGQRVTLRCSPRSGDLSVYWYQQSLDQGLQFLIQYYNGEERAKGNILERFSAQQFPDLHSELNLSSLELGDSALYFCASSVEETIGHNEQFFGPGTRLTVL.

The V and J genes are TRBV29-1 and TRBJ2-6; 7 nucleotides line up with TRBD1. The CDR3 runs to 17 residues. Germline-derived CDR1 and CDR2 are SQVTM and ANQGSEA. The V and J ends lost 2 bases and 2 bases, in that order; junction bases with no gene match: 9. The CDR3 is CSVEPDRKITGANVLTF. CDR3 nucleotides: TGCAGCGTTGAACCGGACAGGAAAATAACTGGGGCCAACGTCCTGACTTTC.

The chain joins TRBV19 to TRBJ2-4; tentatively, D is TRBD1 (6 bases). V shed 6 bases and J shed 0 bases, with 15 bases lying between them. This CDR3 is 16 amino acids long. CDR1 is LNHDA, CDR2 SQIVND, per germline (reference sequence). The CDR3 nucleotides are TGTGCCAGTAGCATACAACAGGGCTTAGCCAAAAACATTCAGTACTTC. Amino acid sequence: CASSIQQGLAKNIQYF.

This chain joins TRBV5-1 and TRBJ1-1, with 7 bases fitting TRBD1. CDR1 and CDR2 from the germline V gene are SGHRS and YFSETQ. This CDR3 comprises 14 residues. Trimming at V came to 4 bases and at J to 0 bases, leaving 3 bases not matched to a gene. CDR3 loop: CASSDRVVNTEAFF. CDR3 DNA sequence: TGCGCCAGCAGCGACAGGGTAGTGAACACTGAAGCTTTCTTT.

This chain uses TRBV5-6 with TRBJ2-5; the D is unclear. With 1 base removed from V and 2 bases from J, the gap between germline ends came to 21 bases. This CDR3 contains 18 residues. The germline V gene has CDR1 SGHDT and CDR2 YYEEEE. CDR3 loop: CASSLLGGTETNQETQYF. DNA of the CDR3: TGTGCCAGCAGCTTGCTCGGTGGAACAGAGACAAATCAAGAGACCCAGTACTTC.

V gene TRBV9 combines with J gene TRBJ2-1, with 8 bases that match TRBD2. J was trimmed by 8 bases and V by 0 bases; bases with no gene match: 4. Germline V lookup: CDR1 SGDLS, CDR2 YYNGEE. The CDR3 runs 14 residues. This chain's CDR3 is CASSVVRGGDEQFF. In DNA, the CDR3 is TGTGCCAGCAGCGTAGTCCGGGGGGGCGATGAGCAGTTCTTC.

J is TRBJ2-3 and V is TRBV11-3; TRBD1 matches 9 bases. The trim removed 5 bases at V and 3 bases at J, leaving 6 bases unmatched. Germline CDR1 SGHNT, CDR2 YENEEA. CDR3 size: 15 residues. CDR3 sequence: CASSKRQGGTDTQYF. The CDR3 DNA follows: TGTGCCAGCAGCAAGAGACAGGGGGGGACAGATACGCAGTATTTT.

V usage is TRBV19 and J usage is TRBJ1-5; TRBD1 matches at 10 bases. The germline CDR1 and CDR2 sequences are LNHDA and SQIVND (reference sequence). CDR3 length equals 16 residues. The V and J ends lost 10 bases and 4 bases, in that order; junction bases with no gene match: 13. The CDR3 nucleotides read TGTGCCACCTCCTCCGGGACAGGGGTCGGGAATCAGCCCCAGCATTTT. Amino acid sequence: CATSSGTGVGNQPQHF.

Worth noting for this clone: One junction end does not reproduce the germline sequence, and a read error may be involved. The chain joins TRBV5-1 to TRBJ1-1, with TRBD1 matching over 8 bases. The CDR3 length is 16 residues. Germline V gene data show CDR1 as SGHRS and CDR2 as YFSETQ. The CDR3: CASSYGTGVLNPEAFF. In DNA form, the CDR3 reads TGCGCCAGCAGCTATGGGACAGGAGTGTTGAACCCTGAAGCTTTCTTT.

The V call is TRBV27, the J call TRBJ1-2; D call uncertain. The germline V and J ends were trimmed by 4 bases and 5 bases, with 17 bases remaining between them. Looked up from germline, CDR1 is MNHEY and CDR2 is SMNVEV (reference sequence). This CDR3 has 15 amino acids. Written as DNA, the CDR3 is TGTGCCAGCAGTTCCTCTCTGTCCAGGATGTATGGCTACACCTTC. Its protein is CASSSSLSRMYGYTF.

CDR3 sequence reads: CASSVTGHNTEAFF. CDR3 sequence (DNA): TGTGCCAGCAGCGTGACAGGGCATAACACTGAAGCTTTCTTT. The chain combines TRBV9 with TRBJ1-1, with 7 bases that match TRBD1. V was pared by 2 bases and J by 2 bases, with 3 bases of the junction left unmatched. Germline V gene data show CDR1 as SGDLS and CDR2 as YYNGEE. This CDR3 has 14 residues.

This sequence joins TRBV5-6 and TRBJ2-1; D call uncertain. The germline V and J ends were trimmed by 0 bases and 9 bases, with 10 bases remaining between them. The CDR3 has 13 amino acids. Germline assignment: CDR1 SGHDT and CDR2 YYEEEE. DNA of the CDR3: TGTGCCAGCAGCTTGGTGCCGTGGAGTGAGCAGTTCTTC. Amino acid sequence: CASSLVPWSEQFF.